Below, one T cell receptor beta chain is given with its context. Germline CDR1 is SGHRS and CDR2 is YFSETQ. The V end lost 1 base, the J end lost 0 bases, and 16 bases lay between the germline ends. CDR3 size: 17 residues. The data stem from a study of blood T cell repertoires in COVID-19. On the study more broadly: Whether acute or convalescent, the COVID-19 samples came from the United States, Italy and Spain. PBMCs, B-cell-depleted T cells, or T cells provided the cDNA or gDNA that made up the material.

Methods used by the authors: Estimation of nucleated cell counts relied on the amplification of reference gene primers. TCRdb keeps only in-frame clones here, not all; method: immunoSEQ multiplex PCR. V, J and clone size derive from that table, while D and trimming were established from the DNA sequence. The sample records about 200,000 clones, about nine tenths being singletons. The sample comprised peripheral blood. The chain combines TRBV5-1 with TRBJ1-1; possible D gene TRBD1, 6 bases. The clonotype comes from a woman in her thirties or forties with acute or convalescent COVID-19. The CDR3, as DNA: TGCGCCAGCAGCTTGTACTCAGGGGCCGTTCTGAACACTGAAGCTTTCTTT. As protein: CASSLYSGAVLNTEAFF.